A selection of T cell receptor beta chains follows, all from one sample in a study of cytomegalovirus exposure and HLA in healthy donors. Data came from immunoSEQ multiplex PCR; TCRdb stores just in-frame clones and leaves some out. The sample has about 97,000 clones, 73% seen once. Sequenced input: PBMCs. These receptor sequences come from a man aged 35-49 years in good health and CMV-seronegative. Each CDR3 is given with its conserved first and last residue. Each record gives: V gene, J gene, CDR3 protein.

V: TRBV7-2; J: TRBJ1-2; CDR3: CASSWSGGPDYGYTF
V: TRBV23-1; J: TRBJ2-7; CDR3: CASGSEGASYEQYF
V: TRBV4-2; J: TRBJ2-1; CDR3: CASSQLTGTSAHEQFF
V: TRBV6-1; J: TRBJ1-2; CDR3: CASRNRDGYTF
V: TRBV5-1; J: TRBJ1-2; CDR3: CASSLNLGTAQRGYTF
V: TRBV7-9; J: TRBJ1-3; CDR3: CASSFGGSGNTIYF
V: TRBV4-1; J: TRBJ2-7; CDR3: CASSFGQGGGRKQYF
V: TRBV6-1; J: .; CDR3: CASSEAGPGTSYEQYF
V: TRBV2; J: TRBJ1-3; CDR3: CASSVDRSSGNTIYF
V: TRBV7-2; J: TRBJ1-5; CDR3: CASSLGGGGVNQPQHF
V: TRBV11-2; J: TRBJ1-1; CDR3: CASSLVGRGTEAFF
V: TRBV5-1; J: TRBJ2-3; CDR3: CASSFFGQGAADTQYF
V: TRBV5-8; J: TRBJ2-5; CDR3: CASSKGGHETQYF
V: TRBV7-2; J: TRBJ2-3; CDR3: CASSVSTGWRGDTQYF
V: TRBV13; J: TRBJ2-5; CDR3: CASSLGLAGGETQYF
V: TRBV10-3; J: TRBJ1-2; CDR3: CAISEWTANYGYTF
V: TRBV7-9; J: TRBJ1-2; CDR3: CASRPTGGDYGYTF
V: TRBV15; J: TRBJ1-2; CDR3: CATNLDRGDNYGYTF
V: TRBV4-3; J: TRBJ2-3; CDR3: CASSQDHTGMGDTQYF
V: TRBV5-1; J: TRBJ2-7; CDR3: CASSLAKVGGGVYEQYF
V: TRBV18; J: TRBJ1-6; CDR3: CASSSSGQENSPLHF
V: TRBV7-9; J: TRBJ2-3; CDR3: CASSLPSSSSTDTQYF
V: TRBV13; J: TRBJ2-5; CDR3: CASGSMETQYF
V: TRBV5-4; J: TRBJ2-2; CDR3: CASSQDRGDGELFF
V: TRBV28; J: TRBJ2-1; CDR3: CASRTDSYNEQFF
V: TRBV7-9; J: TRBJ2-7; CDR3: CASSTTAGPVEQYF
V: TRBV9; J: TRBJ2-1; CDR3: CASGTRGIEQFF
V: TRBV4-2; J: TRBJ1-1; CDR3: CASSPLGGLNTEAFF
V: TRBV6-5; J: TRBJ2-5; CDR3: CASSLKGVETQYF
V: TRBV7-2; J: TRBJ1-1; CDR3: CASRLGGRDTEAFF
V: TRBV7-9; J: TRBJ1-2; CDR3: CASSLGGEYGYTF
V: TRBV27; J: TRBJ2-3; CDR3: CASSLLAGVKGAQYF
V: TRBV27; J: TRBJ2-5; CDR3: CASSADPWGETQYF
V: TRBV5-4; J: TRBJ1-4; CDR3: CASSSRQGGVEKLFF
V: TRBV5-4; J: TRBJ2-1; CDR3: CASSHSGSSYNEQFF
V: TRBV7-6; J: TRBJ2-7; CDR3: CASSPGTGLYEQYF
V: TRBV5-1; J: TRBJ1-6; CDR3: CASGTGDYNSPLHF
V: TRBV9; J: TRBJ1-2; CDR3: CASRPGLYGYTF
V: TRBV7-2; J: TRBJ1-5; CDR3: CASSLVTGLNQPQHF
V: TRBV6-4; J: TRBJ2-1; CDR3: CASSDSPGGQIDEQFF
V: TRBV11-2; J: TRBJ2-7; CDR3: CASSLGFTEQYF
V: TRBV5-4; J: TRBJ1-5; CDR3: CASSLALSPTDSNQPQHF
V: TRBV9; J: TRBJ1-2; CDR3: CASSPNPGVVRGYTF
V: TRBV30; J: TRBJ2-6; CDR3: CACPFSGANVLTF
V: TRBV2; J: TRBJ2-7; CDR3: CASSEYPRALGEQYF
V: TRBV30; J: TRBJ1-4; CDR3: CAWSSGVGKLFF
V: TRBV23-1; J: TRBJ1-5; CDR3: CASSHRLGGRVQPQHF
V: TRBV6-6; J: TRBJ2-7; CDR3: CASSFSLPGEQYF
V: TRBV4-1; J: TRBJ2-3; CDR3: CASSQEAGRDTQYF
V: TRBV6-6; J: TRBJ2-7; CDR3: CASSATGGSSYEQYF
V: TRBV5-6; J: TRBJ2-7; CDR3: CASSFGTGSYEQYF
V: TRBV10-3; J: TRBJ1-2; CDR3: CAISTQGGDGYTF
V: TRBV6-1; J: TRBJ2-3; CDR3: CASNWRGGPDTQYF
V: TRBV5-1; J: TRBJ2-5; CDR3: CASSPVQIQETQYF
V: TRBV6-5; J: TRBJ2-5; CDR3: CASRHTTEQETQYF
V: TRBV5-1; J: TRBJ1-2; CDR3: CASSLQPGGFGYTF
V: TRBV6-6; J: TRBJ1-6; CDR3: CASSTGQGDSPLHF
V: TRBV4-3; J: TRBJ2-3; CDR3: CASSHLSGGGKVTQYF
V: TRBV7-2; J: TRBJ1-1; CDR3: CASSLGGWGNTEAFF